This T cell receptor beta chain was documented in a study of prognosis after radiotherapy for stage I lung cancer (dated by TCRdb to the early 2020s). Background on the whole study: Between April 2018 and January 2019, more than 15 stage I NSCLC patients were enrolled in Nanjing, China. Stage I lung tumors that were newly diagnosed and primary were found in about 15 patients, while a handful of patients had oligometastatic NSCLC after surgical resection of the primary tumor. All patients were regarded as medically inoperable, because of comorbidities in roughly twelve patients and refusal of surgery in roughly seven patients. Ages in the cohort of 10 to 15 men and about six women ranged from about 53 to 84 years, with a median of 74. On tumor histology, more than ten patients had adenocarcinoma and more than 5 had squamous cell carcinoma. SBRT was delivered in 3 to 5 fractions with a biologically effective dose of at least 100 Gy, and image-guided IMRT or VMAT was used for delivery. No patient received concurrent therapy alongside SBRT. After SBRT, distant metastases developed in four of the 19 patients at a median of approximately seven months, while the remaining 15 patients had no significant progression. Peripheral blood TCR beta repertoires were profiled in stage I NSCLC patients before and after stereotactic body radiotherapy, and the repertoires were related to distant failure. A total of 40 or so blood samples from around 19 patients were sequenced, with one sample obtained before and one obtained after SBRT for each patient.

The CDR3 runs 13 amino acids, cysteine and phenylalanine included. Only the CDR3 portion is preserved as DNA: 39 bases, with reading frame beginning at the first base. CDR1 is given as SNHLY and CDR2 as FYNNEI, both from the germline V gene. Germline trimming amounts to 7 bases on V and 8 bases on J, with 7 as the count of junction bases outside the gene matches. This clonotype was recorded many times. There is no known antigen for this receptor. No base qualities exist here, and no much larger clone lies one base off it. Findings and caveats that apply to the study as a whole: Post-SBRT Shannon entropy and its change from baseline were lower in patients who developed distant metastases; baseline Shannon entropy was not associated with metastases. The study was limited by the small cohort and short follow-up, and independent validation of the study findings is required. Whether the expanded TCR clones were tumor-specific was not determined. None of the reported P values were adjusted for multiple comparisons. Unique TCR clone counts fell after SBRT (median 10,088 before versus more than 6,500 after; Wilcoxon paired P=0.011). Differences in TRBV and TRBJ usage frequencies by metastasis status were reportedly observed in two V genes at baseline and in fewer than 10 V and two J genes after SBRT.

Two rounds of multiplex PCR were used to amplify the TCR beta CDR3 region from genomic DNA. In the first round of PCR, primers specific to each TRBV and TRBJ gene were used, and the primer sequences are filed in Chinese patent CN105087789A. The second PCR round used universal primers. The Roche High Pure PCR Template Preparation Kit was used to extract genomic DNA from frozen PBMCs. Libraries were sequenced paired-end with 151 bp reads on an Illumina HiSeq 3000. The source study handled its data this way. CutAdapt was used to remove raw reads lacking the multiplex PCR primer sequences. PEAR was used to merge high-quality paired reads into contigs. MiXCR assigned TRB V, D and J gene segments to each contig by aligning to reference sequences. CDR3 sequences were clustered by base quality and sequence similarity to remove sequencing errors. Shannon entropy, normalized by the natural log of the productive TCR sequence number, served as the measure of diversity. To get clonality, Shannon entropy was divided by the natural log of the number of unique clonotypes, and that result was subtracted from one. Using the Youden index from ROC curves, the researchers picked the repertoire-metric cut-offs for progression-free survival, and all analyses were carried out in R 3.5.3. In TCRdb, the public reads were trimmed at Q25 with fastp and aligned with MiXCR, with productive beta chains retained. Each CDR3 protein appears once, grouped with its most common genes and DNA. These V and J calls originate from TCRdb's pipeline instead of the authors' own analysis. This sample is represented by under 50,000 distinct CDR3 sequences; approximately 24% of them were singletons. Less than 30% of the sample goes to the ten largest clones.

No patient had a history of other malignancies or prior chemotherapy or radiotherapy, and all had node-negative disease on CT and PET/CT. Six milliliters of peripheral venous blood were drawn into EDTA tubes at each of two time points. Ficoll-Paque Plus density-gradient centrifugation was used to isolate PBMCs. Right after collection, samples were placed at -80 degrees C and kept there until analysis. Sample: PBMCs, taken before or after stereotactic body radiation therapy (not recorded which). This sequence uses TRBV2 and TRBJ2-5; TRBD2 matches 10 bases in the middle. This receptor was obtained from a donor aged 50 or older with non-small cell lung cancer. CDR3 reads: CASIRPSGGTQYF. The nucleotide sequence is given as TGTGCCAGCATTAGGCCTAGCGGGGGAACCCAGTACTTC.